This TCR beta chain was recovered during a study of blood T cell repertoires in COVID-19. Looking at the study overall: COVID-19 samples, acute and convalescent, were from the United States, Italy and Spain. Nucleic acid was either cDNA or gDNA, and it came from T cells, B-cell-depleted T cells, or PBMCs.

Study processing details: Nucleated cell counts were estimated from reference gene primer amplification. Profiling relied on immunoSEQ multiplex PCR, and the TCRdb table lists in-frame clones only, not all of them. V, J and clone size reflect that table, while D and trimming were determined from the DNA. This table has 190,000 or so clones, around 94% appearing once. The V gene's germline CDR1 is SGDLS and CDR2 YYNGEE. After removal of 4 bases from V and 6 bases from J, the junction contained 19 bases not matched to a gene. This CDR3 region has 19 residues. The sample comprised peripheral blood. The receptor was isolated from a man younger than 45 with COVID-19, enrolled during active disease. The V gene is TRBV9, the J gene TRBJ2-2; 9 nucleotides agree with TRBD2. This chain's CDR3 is CASSFRKAASGGKPGELFF. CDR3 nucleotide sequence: TGTGCCAGCAGCTTTAGGAAGGCCGCGAGCGGGGGGAAACCCGGGGAGCTGTTTTTT.